The 4 T cell receptor beta chains reported below all come from one sample, sequenced in a study of shared clonotypes between healthy human individuals (dated by TCRdb to the early 2020s). Libraries were built with the immunoSEQ multiplex PCR assay. TCRdb holds this immuneACCESS table with in-frame rearrangements only. Some clones are missing; in checked studies, unresolved V genes explain under half, and the rest has no known cause. The sample includes 2,100,000 or so clones, with approximately 96% observed a single time. Clones ranked in the top ten supply around 0.13% of the sample. The sequenced sample consisted of naive CD4+ T cells sorted from blood. In the paper's terms, the cell subset or site label means: CD45RA+ positively selected. Source of these receptors: a man between 18 and 35 years old in good health.

The rearrangement joins TRBV4-2 to TRBJ1-5, with D hard to call. Germline V gene lookup returns CDR1 LGHNA and CDR2 YNFKEQ. V lost 3 bases to trimming and J lost 4 bases, with 19 bases between them. This CDR3 comprises 17 residues. CDR3 sequence reads: CASSQSAAGGLNQPQHF. Here the CDR3 DNA reads TGTGCCAGCAGCCAGAGCGCCGCAGGAGGGCTTAATCAGCCCCAGCATTTT.

This chain uses TRBV5-1 with TRBJ1-1, with no clear D. V lost 0 bases and J lost 5, with 8 bases in between. This CDR3 is built from 13 residues. Germline loops: CDR1 SGHRS, CDR2 YFSETQ. In DNA form, the CDR3 reads TGCGCCAGCAGCTTGGGTCTGGGGACTGAAGCTTTCTTT. It is translated as CASSLGLGTEAFF.

This chain links TRBV7-9 with TRBJ1-1, with unresolved D. The germline CDR1 and CDR2 sequences are SEHNR and FQNEAQ (reference sequence). This CDR3 has 12 residues. Trimming took 5 bases from V and 7 from J, leaving 11 bases between them. DNA for the CDR3: TGTGCCAGCAGCCCGGAGGAGGTTGAAGCTTTCTTT. Protein sequence: CASSPEEVEAFF.

The V and J genes are TRBV5-5 and TRBJ1-2, with 7 bases matching TRBD1. The CDR3 sequence is 13 residues long. Germline CDR1 is SGHKS and CDR2 is YYEKEE (reference sequence). J gave up 7 bases and V 5 bases, and 8 bases lay outside the gene matches. This chain's CDR3 is CASSFTGEAGYTF. CDR3 coding DNA: TGTGCCAGCAGTTTTACAGGGGAAGCTGGCTACACCTTC.